The entry below gives a single T cell receptor (beta chain) sequence along with its context. The antigen remains unidentified. The CDR3 runs to 15 residues. The V gene's germline CDR1 is MNHNS and CDR2 SASEGT. V lost 2 bases and J lost 0, with 8 bases in between. In the PCR, 60 Vbeta and 13 Jbeta primers were used. The table came from immunoSEQ multiplex PCR; TCRdb's copy has only in-frame clones and leaves some out. Of 100,000 to 140,000 clones detected, around 74% appear once; the ten largest clones hold about 15%. This entry belongs to a study of cytomegalovirus exposure and HLA in healthy donors. The overall study: Early released data had tens of millions of unique TCRs, all coming from HLA-typed donors. Regarding the study as a whole: In vitro confirmation showed a few CMV-associated chains to be CMV antigen specific. Reports showed the classifier diagnosing cytomegalovirus status with high specificity and sensitivity. It was reported that TCR beta sequences correctly inferred the HLA-A and HLA-B alleles for most subjects.

This chain links TRBV6-1 with TRBJ1-5; D ambiguous. The source material was PBMCs. This sequence was found in a woman aged 40 to 50 in good health and CMV-seropositive. Here the CDR3 DNA reads TGTGCCAGCAGTGAAATGGTCTATAGCAATCAGCCCCAGCATTTT. Translated, it gives CASSEMVYSNQPQHF.